The clone carrying this T cell receptor (beta chain) was seen a single time. Clones were read by immunoSEQ multiplex PCR, and TCRdb kept only the in-frame ones, dropping some. The sample has around 200,000 clones; approximately 86% are singletons. V lost 3 bases and J 5 bases, leaving 13 bases between the germline ends. Germline CDR1 is SGHRS and CDR2 is YFSETQ. This CDR3 is 14 amino acids long. The data were taken from a study of blood T cell repertoires in COVID-19. Study-level information: PBMCs, B-cell-depleted T cells, or T cells provided the cDNA or gDNA that made up the material.

The genes are TRBV5-1 and TRBJ2-3; maybe TRBD2 (6 bases). The receptor's source is a man aged 18 to 30 with acute COVID-19. Sequenced material: PBMCs or T cells enriched from blood (not recorded which). CDR3 amino acids: CASSSTRGRDTQYF. CDR3 sequence (DNA): TGCGCCAGCAGCTCGACTAGGGGTAGAGATACGCAGTATTTT. Full variable domain (outside the CDR3, taken from reference TRBV5-1 and TRBJ2-3): KAGVTQTPRYLIKTRGQQVTLSCSPISGHRSVSWYQQTPGQGLQFLFEYFSETQRNKGNFPGRFSGRQFSNSRSEMNVSTLELGDSALYLCASSSTRGRDTQYFGPGTRLTVL.